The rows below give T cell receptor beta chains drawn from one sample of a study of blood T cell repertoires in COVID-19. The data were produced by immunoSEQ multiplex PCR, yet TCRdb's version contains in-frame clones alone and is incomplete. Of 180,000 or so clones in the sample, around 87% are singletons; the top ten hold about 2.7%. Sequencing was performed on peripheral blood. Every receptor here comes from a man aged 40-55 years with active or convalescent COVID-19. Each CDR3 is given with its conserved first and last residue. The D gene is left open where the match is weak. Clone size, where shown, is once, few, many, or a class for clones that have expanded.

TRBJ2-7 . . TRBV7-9 TGTGCCAGCAGCCCCCCGAGCTACGAGCAGTACTTC CASSPPSYEQYF
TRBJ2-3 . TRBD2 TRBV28 TGTGCCAGCAGCGACGGTGGGGGGGTCACAGATACGCAGTATTTT CASSDGGGVTDTQYF
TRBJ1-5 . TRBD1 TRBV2 TGTGCCAGCAGGAGGGGGCAGCTAAATCAGCCCCAGCATTTT CASRRGQLNQPQHF
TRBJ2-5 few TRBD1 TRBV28 TGTGCCAGCAGTTGGACAGGTCAAGAGACCCAGTACTTC CASSWTGQETQYF
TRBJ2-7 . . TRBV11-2 TGTGCCAGCAGCCGCCCGGGACTCGGGGGCTACGAGCAGTACTTC CASSRPGLGGYEQYF
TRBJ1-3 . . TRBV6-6 TGTGCCAGCAGGGGCCCTGGAAACACCATATATTTT CASRGPGNTIYF
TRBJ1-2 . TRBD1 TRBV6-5 TGTGCCAGCAGTTTGACCGGGACAGGGGCAAACTATGGCTACACCTTC CASSLTGTGANYGYTF
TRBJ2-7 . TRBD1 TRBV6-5 TGTGCCAGCAGTATATACAGGGGAACCTACGAGCAGTACTTC CASSIYRGTYEQYF
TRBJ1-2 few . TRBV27 TGTGCCAGCAGTTTATCAGGGAGGTTAGCTAACTATGGCTACACCTTC CASSLSGRLANYGYTF
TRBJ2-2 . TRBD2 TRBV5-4 TGTGCCAGCAGCTCCCGCCGGGGGGGGAACACCGGGGAGCTGTTTTTT CASSSRRGGNTGELFF
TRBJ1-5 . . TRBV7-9 TGTGCCAGCAGCTTAACGGGCGGGAGCAATCAGCCCCAGCATTTT CASSLTGGSNQPQHF
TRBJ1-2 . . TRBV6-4 TGTGCCAGCAGTGACCAGGGTGGTCCGGGTGCCTATGGCTACACCTTC CASSDQGGPGAYGYTF
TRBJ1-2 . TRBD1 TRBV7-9 TGTGCCAGCTTTCATAAGACTCGGACAGGGGGCGACTATGGCTACACCTTC CASFHKTRTGGDYGYTF
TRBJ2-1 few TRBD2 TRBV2 TGTGCCAGCAATGAAGGACTAGGGCCCTACAATGAGCAGTTCTTC CASNEGLGPYNEQFF
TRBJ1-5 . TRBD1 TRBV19 TGTGCCAGTAGTGGGACAGGGGGCAGTCAGCCCCAGCATTTT CASSGTGGSQPQHF
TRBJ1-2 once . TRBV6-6 TGTGCCAGCAGTTACTCGGGAGCTCCCGTGCGTGGCTACACCTTC CASSYSGAPVRGYTF
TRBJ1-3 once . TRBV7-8 TGTGCCAGCAGCCGAGGGGGAGGTCCTAAAGCCGGAAACACCATATATTTT CASSRGGGPKAGNTIYF
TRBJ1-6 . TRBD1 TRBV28 TGTGCCAGCAGTCCATTCTCAGGGGGTTCACCCCTCCACTTT CASSPFSGGSPLHF
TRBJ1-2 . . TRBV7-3 TGTGCCAGCAGCTTATTGGCCCGCTATGGCTACACCTTC CASSLLARYGYTF
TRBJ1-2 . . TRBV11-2 TGTGCCAGCAGCGTAAGCGCTGCTAACTATGGCTACACCTTC CASSVSAANYGYTF
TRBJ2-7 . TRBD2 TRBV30 TGTGCCTGGAGTATGACTAGCGTCGATTTCGAGCAGTACTTC CAWSMTSVDFEQYF
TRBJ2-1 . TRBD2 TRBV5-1 TGCGCCAGCAGCTTGGAAGGCCTAGCGGTACTAGGAGAGCAGTTCTTC CASSLEGLAVLGEQFF